This entry describes one T cell receptor (beta chain). Its target is not known. V trimming: 5 bases; J trimming: 8 bases; junction bases outside the gene matches: 9. Germline V gene lookup returns CDR1 SGHTA and CDR2 FQGNSA. The length of the CDR3 is 15 residues. This entry belongs to a study of Ad26.COV2.S vaccination and SARS-CoV-2 variants. Overall study context: Ad26.COV2.S given intramuscularly, once or twice 56 days apart. Broader study findings: It was vaccine recipients, not placebo recipients, who had the higher spike-specific TCR breadth. Considerable breadth of spike-specific CD8+ and CD4+ T cell responses has reportedly been documented following vaccination.

Clones were read by immunoSEQ multiplex PCR, and TCRdb kept only the in-frame ones, dropping some. The sample gives 350,000 to 500,000 clones, approximately 90% of which show up once; 3.5% to 4% is in the top ten. Treatment denoted: roughly 20 received Ad26.COV2.S at low or high dose, single or two shots; about five received placebo; per-sample allocation not given. Material that was analyzed had been drawn on day 63 after the first vaccine or placebo injection. Vaccination employed an Ad26 vector expressing the Wuhan-strain SARS-CoV-2 spike. The sequence was obtained from a person between 18 and 65 years old who received the Ad26.COV2.S COVID-19 vaccine or a placebo. This chain connects TRBV7-2 to TRBJ1-6; 7 nucleotides agree with TRBD1. Sequences were derived from peripheral blood, sampled in a trial of Ad26.COV2.S vaccine versus placebo. The CDR3 is CASSQETGPDSPLHF. The CDR3, as DNA: TGTGCCAGCAGCCAGGAGACAGGGCCCGATTCACCCCTCCACTTT. Supplemented by reference TRBV7-2 and TRBJ1-6, the full variable domain reads GAGVSQSPSNKVTEKGKDVELRCDPISGHTALYWYRQSLGQGLEFLIYFQGNSAPDKSGLPSDRFSAERTGGSVSTLTIQRTQQEDSAVYLCASSQETGPDSPLHFGNGTRLTVT.